This TCR beta chain was found in a study of cytomegalovirus exposure and HLA in healthy donors. Background on the study: About 83 million unique TCRs from HLA-typed donors made up an early data release. The study's findings and limits: In an earlier analysis, in about 530 donors, most V segments appeared productive either ~87% or ~30% of the time. Later findings reportedly placed an Asian-associated ancestry cluster below the approximately 700-donor mean for N-insertions.

CDR3 length equals 14 residues. V lost 4 bases, J lost 3 bases, and 4 bases stayed unmatched. Germline V gives CDR1 SNHLY, CDR2 FYNNEI. The donors (healthy individuals) were bone marrow donors. The PCR made use of 60 Vbeta and 13 Jbeta primers. Sequenced by immunoSEQ multiplex PCR; TCRdb stores in-frame clones only, minus some. The profile shows some 170,000 clones, roughly 80% of them singletons. As to this clone: Its antigen is undetermined.

This clonotype originated in a man aged 25-45 years in good health and CMV-seropositive. Source material: PBMCs. The chain recombines TRBV2 with TRBJ1-1; 8 bases are shared with TRBD1. CDR3 in amino acids: CASSAQGAYTEAFF. In nucleotides, the CDR3 is TGTGCCAGCAGTGCCCAGGGGGCGTACACTGAAGCTTTCTTT.